This T cell receptor beta chain was identified in a study of early T cells in non-severe SARS-CoV-2 infection. The sample holds a few counts of this clonotype. Trimming left V 6 bases short and J 5 bases short, with 15 bases between. Germline V gene data show CDR1 as DFQATT and CDR2 as SNEGSKA (reference sequence). The CDR3 loop spans 13 amino acids. The library protocol tagged individual cDNA molecules with unique molecular identifiers. MiXCR, applied by TCRdb to the 5' RACE reads, yields one record per CDR3 protein. The sample has about 80,000 distinct CDR3 sequences, approximately 12% seen once. The sequence was obtained from an adult who was a healthcare worker with PCR-confirmed SARS-CoV-2 infection or an uninfected control (not recorded which). The donor label of this sample is uncertain. The starting material was whole blood, obtained at baseline. J is TRBJ2-3 and V is TRBV20-1; D is perhaps TRBD2 (7 bases). CDR3 in DNA: TGCAGTGCCGAAGGAAGGGGGGGAGATACGCAGTATTTT. Translating it yields CSAEGRGGDTQYF.